The text below deals with one T cell receptor beta chain. What it binds is unknown. The entry originates in a study of cytomegalovirus exposure and HLA in healthy donors. General observations from the study: Cytomegalovirus status, reportedly, was diagnosed with high specificity and sensitivity by the classifier. The listing of 150 to 200 TCR beta chains classed them as cytomegalovirus-associated.

Germline assignment: CDR1 LGHNA and CDR2 YNFKEQ. Deletions cut 0 bases from V and 3 bases from J, with 15 bases between. This CDR3 is 16 amino acids long. The protocol was immunoSEQ multiplex PCR, while the TCRdb copy is restricted to in-frame clones and leaves out a portion. The sample yields some 190,000 clones, roughly 86% seen once. This chain links TRBV4-2 with TRBJ2-7; D remains ambiguous. Sequenced input: PBMCs. This clonotype originated in a woman aged 18-29 years in good health and CMV-seronegative. Written as DNA, the CDR3 is TGTGCCAGCAGCCAAGATGGGCAGGCGATCTACTACGAGCAGTACTTC. It is translated as CASSQDGQAIYYEQYF.